This is a list of T cell receptor beta chains from one sample in a study of blood T cells in healthy people across ages. TCRdb used MiXCR to reprocess the 5' RACE reads, holding one entry per CDR3 protein. The table has 1.8 million or so distinct CDR3 sequences, about 39% seen once. Sequenced material: blood. These receptors all come from a human donor in good health. Both conserved end residues are part of each CDR3. A D gene is named only where the DNA matches it firmly. Rows give clone size only sometimes, using once, few, many, or a class for an expanded clone.

V gene,J gene,clone size,D gene,CDR3 protein,CDR3 DNA
TRBV24-1,TRBJ2-1,.,TRBD2,CATSDLASGEDNEQFF,TGTGCCACCAGTGATTTGGCTAGCGGGGAAGACAATGAGCAGTTCTTC
TRBV29-1,TRBJ1-1,few,.,CSVEPENTEAFF,TGCAGCGTTGAGCCCGAGAACACTGAAGCTTTCTTT
TRBV12-3/TRBV12-4,TRBJ1-4,few,.,CASSLEGESTNEKLFF,TGTGCCAGCAGTTTGGAGGGAGAATCAACTAATGAAAAACTGTTTTTT
TRBV27,TRBJ2-7,.,.,CASSLMGTGRGEQYF,TGTGCCAGCAGTTTAATGGGAACAGGGAGGGGCGAGCAGTACTTC
TRBV28,TRBJ1-6,few,.,CASSLPLDSGGPLHF,TGTGCCAGCAGTTTACCTCTTGACAGCGGTGGACCCCTCCACTTT
TRBV9,TRBJ2-1,few,.,CASSSGGAGYEQFF,TGTGCCAGCAGCTCCGGAGGGGCTGGCTATGAGCAGTTCTTC
TRBV4-3,TRBJ2-1,.,TRBD1,CASSSTTGVPFF,TGCGCCAGCAGCTCCACGACAGGGGTCCCGTTCTTC
TRBV20-1,TRBJ2-7,few,TRBD1,CSARGDRGYEQYF,TGCAGTGCTAGGGGGGACAGGGGGTACGAGCAGTACTTC
TRBV20-1,TRBJ1-1,few,TRBD1,CSASRQGARTEAFF,TGCAGTGCTAGCCGACAGGGGGCAAGGACTGAAGCTTTCTTT
TRBV28,TRBJ2-1,.,TRBD1,CASSPTGTGSHREQFF,TGTGCCAGCAGTCCAACCGGGACAGGGAGCCATCGTGAGCAGTTCTTC
TRBV2,TRBJ1-5,few,.,CASSDTMDEAATYSNQPQHF,TGTGCCAGCAGTGACACAATGGACGAGGCCGCGACCTATAGCAATCAGCCCCAGCATTTT
TRBV29-1,TRBJ2-1,.,TRBD2,CSVETSGAVRGWQFF,TGCAGCGTCGAAACTAGCGGGGCCGTCAGAGGATGGCAGTTCTTC
TRBV29-1,TRBJ2-7,few,TRBD2,CSVEGLAGTHEQYF,TGCAGCGTTGAAGGCCTAGCGGGAACCCACGAGCAGTACTTC
TRBV7-3,TRBJ2-7,.,.,CASSADGSSYGQYF,TGTGCCAGCAGCGCGGACGGTAGCTCCTACGGGCAGTACTTC
TRBV20-1,TRBJ2-4,.,.,CSALPRDKNIQYF,TGCAGTGCCCTGCCAAGAGACAAAAACATTCAGTACTTC
TRBV5-1,TRBJ2-7,.,TRBD2,CASSLRLAGGESYEQYF,TGCGCCAGCAGCTTGCGACTAGCGGGGGGGGAATCCTACGAGCAGTACTTC
TRBV5-6,TRBJ2-3,.,.,CAAGVVGTDTQYF,TGTGCGGCCGGGGTCGTCGGCACAGATACGCAGTATTTT
TRBV20-1,TRBJ2-1,.,.,CSARPRTDEQFF,TGCAGTGCTAGACCCCGAACGGATGAGCAGTTCTTC
TRBV12-5,TRBJ2-1,.,.,CASGSPRGGSYNEQFF,TGTGCTAGTGGTTCGCCAAGGGGCGGCTCCTACAATGAGCAGTTCTTC
TRBV6-6,TRBJ2-5,.,.,CASSYKASETQYF,TGTGCCAGCAGTTATAAGGCTAGCGAGACCCAGTACTTC
TRBV20-1,TRBJ2-5,.,TRBD2,CSALRTSGAETQYF,TGCAGTGCTCTTAGGACTAGCGGGGCAGAGACCCAGTACTTC